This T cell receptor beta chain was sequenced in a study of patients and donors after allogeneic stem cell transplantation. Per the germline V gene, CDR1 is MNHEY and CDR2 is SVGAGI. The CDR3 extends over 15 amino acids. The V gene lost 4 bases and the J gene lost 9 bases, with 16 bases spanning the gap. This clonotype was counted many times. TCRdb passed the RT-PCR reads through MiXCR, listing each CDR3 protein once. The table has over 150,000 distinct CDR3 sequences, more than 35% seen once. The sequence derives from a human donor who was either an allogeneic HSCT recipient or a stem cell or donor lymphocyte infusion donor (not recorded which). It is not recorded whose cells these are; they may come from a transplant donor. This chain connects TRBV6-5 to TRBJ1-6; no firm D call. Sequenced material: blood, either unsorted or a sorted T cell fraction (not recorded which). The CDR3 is CASSSARTGSSPLHF. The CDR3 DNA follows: TGTGCCAGCAGTTCAGCCCGGACGGGGAGTTCACCCCTCCACTTT.